This T cell receptor beta chain was retrieved from a study of blood T cells in healthy people across ages. Study observations and caveats: Roughly linear declines in TCR beta diversity per million T cells occurred with age.

To note about this clonotype: The target antigen is unknown.

CDR1 and CDR2 (germline): SQVTM, ANQGSEA. V dropped 6 bases and J dropped 7; count of bases not matched to a gene: 9. The CDR3 has 14 amino acids. Researchers collected 9 to 10 milliliters of peripheral blood from every single donor. PBMCs were isolated at a quantity of at least 6.5 million per sample. Alongside a J-beta primer mix, a sample-barcoded 5' primer served in a second PCR lasting 7 to 11 cycles. TCRdb re-called the 5' RACE reads through MiXCR, storing one row per CDR3 protein. This sample has approximately 600,000 distinct CDR3 sequences, with approximately 59% found just once. The sequencing sample was made of blood. The V call is TRBV29-1, the J call TRBJ2-4; 10 nucleotides align to TRBD2. The sequence was obtained from a man between 60 and 75 years old in good health. The DNA of the CDR3 is TGCAGCGTATCTAGCGGGGGCCGGGGGAACATTCAGTACTTC. It codes for CSVSSGGRGNIQYF.